The next 17 T cell receptor beta chains were all read from a single sample in a study of CD8 T cells in ankylosing spondylitis. These receptors lack a known antigen. Whole-study findings and limits: A TCR beta motif made of several highly homologous variants seemed typical of ankylosing spondylitis blood.

In TCRdb, the 5' RACE reads were re-called with MiXCR into one record per CDR3 protein. The profile shows 330,000 or so distinct CDR3 sequences, less than 9.5% of them singletons. Sequenced sample: blood, either unsorted or a sorted T cell fraction (not recorded which). These receptors were obtained from a male donor with ankylosing spondylitis.

This clonotype was seen only a few times. V and J are TRBV3-1 and TRBJ2-1, with D perhaps TRBD1 (6 bases). The CDR3 has 14 residues. Germline V gene lookup returns CDR1 LGHDT and CDR2 YNNKEL (reference sequence). Trimming cost V 3 bases and J 6 bases, with 12 bases left between them. The CDR3 sequence: CASSQLGQLNEQFF. The CDR3 DNA is TGTGCCAGCAGCCAGTTAGGACAGCTCAATGAGCAGTTCTTC.

The table lists this clonotype with many counts. The gene calls are TRBV19 and TRBJ2-7; D remains unclear. The CDR3 sequence is 17 residues long. From germline, CDR1 is LNHDA and CDR2 SQIVND (reference sequence). Between the trimmed V and J ends, which lost 1 base and 2 bases, there was a span of 18 bases. Written as DNA, the CDR3 is TGTGCCAGTAGTATAGCTTTCCCAGCAAGAACAACCTACGAGCAGTACTTC. Protein: CASSIAFPARTTYEQYF. The full variable domain, in which reference TRBV19 and TRBJ2-7 provide the parts outside the CDR3, is DGGITQSPKYLFRKEGQNVTLSCEQNLNHDAMYWYRQDPGQGLRLIYYSQIVNDFQKGDIAEGYSVSREKKESFPLTVTSAQKNPTAFYLCASSIAFPARTTYEQYFGPGTRLTVT.

This clonotype was counted between two and nine times. This chain uses TRBV4-1 with TRBJ2-5, with TRBD1 matching 7 bases. Per the germline V gene, CDR1 is MGHRA and CDR2 is YSYEKL. This CDR3 is 15 amino acids long. V was pared by 4 bases and J by 4 bases, with 9 bases of the junction left unmatched. The CDR3: CASSLTPTGAETQYF. The CDR3, as DNA: TGCGCCAGCAGCCTTACCCCCACAGGGGCAGAGACCCAGTACTTC.

The count of this clonotype is one. The J gene is TRBJ2-7, the V gene TRBV7-8, with 8 bases identical to TRBD1. J gave up 1 base and V 2 bases, and 4 bases lay outside the gene matches. This CDR3 has 15 residues. The V gene's germline CDR1 is SGHVS and CDR2 FQNEAQ. CDR3 residues: CASSLRWDRSYEQYF. In DNA form, the CDR3 reads TGTGCCAGCAGCTTACGATGGGACAGGTCCTACGAGCAGTACTTC.

This chain connects TRBV28 to TRBJ2-3, with D possibly called TRBD1 or TRBD2 (5 bases each). Trimming took off 6 bases at V and 9 bases at J, with 22 bases between the two ends. The CDR3 totals 15 residues. CDR1 and CDR2 from the germline V gene are MDHEN and SYDVKM. The CDR3 region is CASSPLRGRIGTQYF. CDR3 DNA: TGTGCCAGCAGCCCCCTTCGGGGCCGGATTGGGACGCAGTATTTT.

V usage is TRBV29-1 and J usage is TRBJ1-2; D ambiguous. The CDR3 totals 17 residues. Per the germline V gene, CDR1 is SQVTM and CDR2 is ANQGSEA. V lost 1 base, J lost 4 bases, and 22 bases lay in between. CDR3 coding DNA: TGCAGCGTTGAAGGACCCGGAGGTTTCAGGTCCCGCTATGGCTACACCTTC. Translated: CSVEGPGGFRSRYGYTF. Together with reference TRBV29-1 and TRBJ1-2, the CDR3 gives the full variable domain: SAVISQKPSRDICQRGTSLTIQCQVDSQVTMMFWYRQQPGQSLTLIATANQGSEATYESGFVIDKFPISRPNLTFSTLTVSNMSPEDSSIYLCSVEGPGGFRSRYGYTFGSGTRLTVV.

CDR3 residues: CASGPLNRGEQFF. DNA of the CDR3: TGTGCCAGCGGGCCCCTAAACCGGGGTGAGCAGTTCTTC. The V and J genes are TRBV28 and TRBJ2-1, with D perhaps matching TRBD2 (5 bases). This CDR3 comprises 13 residues. CDR1 and CDR2 from the germline V gene are MDHEN and SYDVKM. The V and J ends lost 8 bases and 9 bases respectively, with 17 bases between them.

V and J are TRBV5-1 and TRBJ2-2; D perhaps matches TRBD2 (7 bases). CDR1 is SGHRS and CDR2 is YFSETQ in the germline V gene. This CDR3 contains 16 residues. V lost 4 bases to trimming and J lost 6 bases, with 19 bases between them. The CDR3 DNA is TGCGCCAGCAGCCCCCAATCTGGGGGGGCGTCCGGGGAGCTGTTTTTT. Translating gives CASSPQSGGASGELFF.

A few counts support this clonotype. The chain employs TRBV7-9 and TRBJ2-2; TRBD1 might be the D (6 bases). This CDR3 is 16 amino acids long. V lost 4 bases to trimming and J lost 7 bases, with 19 bases between them. Germline CDR1 and CDR2: SEHNR and FQNEAQ (reference sequence). The CDR3 coding sequence is TGTGCCAGCAGCTCGCCGGGACACCTGCCCGTCGGGGAGCTGTTTTTT. Its translation: CASSSPGHLPVGELFF. Complete variable domain (other parts from reference TRBV7-9 and TRBJ2-2): DTGVSQNPRHKITKRGQNVTFRCDPISEHNRLYWYRQTLGQGPEFLTYFQNEAQLEKSRLLSDRFSAERPKGSFSTLEIQRTEQGDSAMYLCASSSPGHLPVGELFFGEGSRLTVL.

This sequence joins TRBV24-1 and TRBJ2-1; 10 bases are a match to TRBD2. Germline CDR1 KGHDR, CDR2 SFDVKD. The J segment lost 2 bases and the V segment lost 10 bases, leaving 13 bases of the junction unmatched. The CDR3 is 17 amino acids. CDR3 residues: CATPGTWTSGTYNEQFF. The CDR3 nucleotides are TGTGCCACACCCGGGACCTGGACTAGCGGAACCTACAATGAGCAGTTCTTC.

This clonotype was detected only a few times. This chain joins TRBV4-3 and TRBJ1-6; no clear D. The CDR3 spans 14 residues. CDR1 is LGHNA and CDR2 is YSLEER in the germline V gene. Trimming took off 1 base at V and 6 bases at J, with 7 bases between the two ends. This CDR3 reads CASSQAAGNSPLHF. CDR3 coding DNA: TGCGCCAGCAGCCAAGCGGCCGGTAATTCACCCCTCCACTTT.

The genes are TRBV5-1 and TRBJ2-3, with D perhaps matching TRBD1 (5 bases). Trimming took off 2 bases at V and 2 bases at J, with 12 bases between the two ends. There are 15 residues in the CDR3. The germline V gene has CDR1 SGHRS and CDR2 YFSETQ. The chain's CDR3 is CASSFAGLATDTQYF. As DNA, the CDR3 is TGCGCCAGCAGCTTTGCAGGGTTGGCCACAGATACGCAGTATTTT. Filled out from reference TRBV5-1 and TRBJ2-3, the complete variable domain reads KAGVTQTPRYLIKTRGQQVTLSCSPISGHRSVSWYQQTPGQGLQFLFEYFSETQRNKGNFPGRFSGRQFSNSRSEMNVSTLELGDSALYLCASSFAGLATDTQYFGPGTRLTVL.

The chain carries TRBV4-1 and TRBJ2-4; no clear D. CDR3 length equals 16 residues. Trimming took off 1 base at V and 1 base at J, with 11 bases between the two ends. Germline V gene lookup returns CDR1 MGHRA and CDR2 YSYEKL. In nucleotides, the CDR3 is TGCGCCAGCAGCCAAGTGGGAAGAGGCGCCAAAAACATTCAGTACTTC. Its protein is CASSQVGRGAKNIQYF.

This clonotype came up a few times. The gene calls are TRBV27 and TRBJ2-1, with TRBD2 matching 8 bases. V lost 5 bases and J lost 2; bases outside the gene matches: 5. From germline, CDR1 is MNHEY and CDR2 SMNVEV (reference sequence). The CDR3 contains 15 residues. Here the CDR3 reads CASSDPGLAYNEQFF. The CDR3, as DNA: TGTGCCAGCAGTGATCCGGGACTAGCCTACAATGAGCAGTTCTTC.

This clonotype appeared a few times. The rearrangement links TRBV12-3 or TRBV12-4 to TRBJ2-1, with 16 bases identical to TRBD2. Trimming removed 7 bases from V and 8 bases from J; junction bases left unmatched: 8. This CDR3 is 16 amino acids long. CDR3 region: CASNPQGLAGGYEQFF. DNA of the CDR3: TGTGCCAGCAACCCCCAGGGACTAGCGGGAGGGTATGAGCAGTTCTTC.

The chain employs TRBV29-1 and TRBJ2-1; weak D call: TRBD2 (6 bases). The germline V gene has CDR1 SQVTM and CDR2 ANQGSEA. Between the trimmed V and J ends, which lost 5 bases and 8 bases, there was a span of 10 bases. The CDR3 totals 11 residues. In nucleotides, the CDR3 is TGCAGCGTTAAGTGGGACTATGAGCAGTTCTTC. Encoded protein: CSVKWDYEQFF.

The rearrangement uses TRBV19 and TRBJ1-1; weak D call: TRBD1 (5 bases). Germline CDR1 is LNHDA and CDR2 is SQIVND (reference sequence). Trimming took 4 bases from V and 4 from J, leaving 16 bases between them. The CDR3 consists of 15 residues. The CDR3, as DNA: TGTGCCAGTAGTACGCACGGTAGGGGCGTCACTGAAGCTTTCTTT. As protein: CASSTHGRGVTEAFF.